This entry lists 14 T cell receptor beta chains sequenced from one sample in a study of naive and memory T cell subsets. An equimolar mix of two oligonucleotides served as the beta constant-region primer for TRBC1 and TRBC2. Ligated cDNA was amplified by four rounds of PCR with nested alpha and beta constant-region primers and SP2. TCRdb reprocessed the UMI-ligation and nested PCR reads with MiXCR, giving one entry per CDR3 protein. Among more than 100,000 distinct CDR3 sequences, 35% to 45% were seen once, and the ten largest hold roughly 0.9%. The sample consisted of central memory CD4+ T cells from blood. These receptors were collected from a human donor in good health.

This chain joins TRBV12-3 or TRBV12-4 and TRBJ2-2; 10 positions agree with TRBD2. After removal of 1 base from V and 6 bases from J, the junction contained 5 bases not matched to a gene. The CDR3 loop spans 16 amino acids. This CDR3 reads CASSLVGSGRSGELFF. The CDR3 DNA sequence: TGTGCCAGCAGTTTAGTCGGTAGCGGGAGGTCCGGGGAGCTGTTTTTT.

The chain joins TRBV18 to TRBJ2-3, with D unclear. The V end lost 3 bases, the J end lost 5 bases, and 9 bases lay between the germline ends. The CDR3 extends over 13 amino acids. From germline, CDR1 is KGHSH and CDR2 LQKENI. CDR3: CASSPGQGDTQYF. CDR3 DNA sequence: TGTGCCAGCTCACCGGGCCAAGGAGATACGCAGTATTTT.

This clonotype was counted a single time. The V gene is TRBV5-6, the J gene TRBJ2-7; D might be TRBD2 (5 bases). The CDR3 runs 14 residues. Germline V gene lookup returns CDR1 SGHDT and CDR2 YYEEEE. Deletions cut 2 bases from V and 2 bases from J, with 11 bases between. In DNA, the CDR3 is TGTGCCAGCAGCTTTTTTCGGGATACCTACGAGCAGTACTTC. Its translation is CASSFFRDTYEQYF.

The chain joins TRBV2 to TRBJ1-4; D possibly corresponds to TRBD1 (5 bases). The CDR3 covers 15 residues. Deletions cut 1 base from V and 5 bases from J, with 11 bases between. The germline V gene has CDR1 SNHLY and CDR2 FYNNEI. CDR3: CASSEGRQGNEKLFF. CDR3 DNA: TGTGCCAGCAGTGAAGGGCGGCAGGGAAATGAAAAACTGTTTTTT. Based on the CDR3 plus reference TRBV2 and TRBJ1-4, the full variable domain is EPEVTQTPSHQVTQMGQEVILRCVPISNHLYFYWYRQILGQKVEFLVSFYNNEISEKSEIFDDQFSVERPDGSNFTLKIRSTKLEDSAMYFCASSEGRQGNEKLFFGSGTQLSVL.

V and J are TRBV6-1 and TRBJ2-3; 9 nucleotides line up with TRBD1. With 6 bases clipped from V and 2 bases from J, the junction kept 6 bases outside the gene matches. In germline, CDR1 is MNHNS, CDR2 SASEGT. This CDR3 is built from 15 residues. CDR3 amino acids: CASSGTGGLTDTQYF. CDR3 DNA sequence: TGTGCCAGCAGCGGTACAGGGGGCCTCACAGATACGCAGTATTTT.

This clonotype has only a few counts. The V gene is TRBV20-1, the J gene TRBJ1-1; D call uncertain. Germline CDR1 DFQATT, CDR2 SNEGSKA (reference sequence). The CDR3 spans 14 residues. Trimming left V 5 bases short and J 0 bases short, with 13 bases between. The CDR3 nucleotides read TGCAGTGCTTCTCGGACGGAACTGAACACTGAAGCTTTCTTT. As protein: CSASRTELNTEAFF.

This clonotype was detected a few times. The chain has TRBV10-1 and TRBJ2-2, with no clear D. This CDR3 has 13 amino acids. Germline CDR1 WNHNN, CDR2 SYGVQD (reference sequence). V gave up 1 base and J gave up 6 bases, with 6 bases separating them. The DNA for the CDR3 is TGCGCCAGCAGTGAGTTCGGGTCCGGGGAGCTGTTTTTT. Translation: CASSEFGSGELFF.

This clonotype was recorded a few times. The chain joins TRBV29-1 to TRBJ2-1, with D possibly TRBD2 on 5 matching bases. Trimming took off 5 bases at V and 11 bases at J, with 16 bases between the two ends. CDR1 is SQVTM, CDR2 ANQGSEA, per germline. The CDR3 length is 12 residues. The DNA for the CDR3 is TGCAGCGTTTATTTTCTAGCAACGAAGCAGTTCTTC. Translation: CSVYFLATKQFF.

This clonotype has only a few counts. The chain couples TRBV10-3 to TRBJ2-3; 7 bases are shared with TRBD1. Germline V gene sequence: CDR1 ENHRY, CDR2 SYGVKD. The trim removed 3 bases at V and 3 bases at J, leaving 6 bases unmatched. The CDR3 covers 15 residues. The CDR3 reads CAISDRDSGTDTQYF. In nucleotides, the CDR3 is TGTGCCATCAGTGACCGGGACAGCGGAACAGATACGCAGTATTTT.

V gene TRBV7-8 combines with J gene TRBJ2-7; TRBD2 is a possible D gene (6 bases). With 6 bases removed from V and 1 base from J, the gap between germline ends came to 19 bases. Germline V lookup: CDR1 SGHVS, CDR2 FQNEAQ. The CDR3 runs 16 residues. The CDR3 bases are TGTGCCAGCAGATCACGCGTCGGGGGACGGTCCTACGAGCAGTACTTC. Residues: CASRSRVGGRSYEQYF.

CDR3 protein: CASSPAGGLGQPQHF. In DNA form, the CDR3 reads TGTGCCAGCAGTCCCGCCGGGGGATTAGGTCAGCCCCAGCATTTT. The J gene is TRBJ1-5, the V gene TRBV6-2 or TRBV6-3, with a possible D match to TRBD1 (5 bases). Looked up from germline, CDR1 is MNHEY and CDR2 is SVGEGT. Trimming shortened V by 5 bases and J by 6 bases, and 17 bases separated the two germline ends. The CDR3 runs to 15 residues.

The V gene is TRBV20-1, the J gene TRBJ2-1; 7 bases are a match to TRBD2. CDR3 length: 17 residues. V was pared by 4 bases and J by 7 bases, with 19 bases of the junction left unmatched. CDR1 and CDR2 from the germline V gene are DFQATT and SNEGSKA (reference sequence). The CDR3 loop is CSAITPRGGGRGNEQFF. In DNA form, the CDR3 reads TGCAGTGCTATTACCCCCCGAGGTGGCGGGAGAGGTAATGAGCAGTTCTTC.

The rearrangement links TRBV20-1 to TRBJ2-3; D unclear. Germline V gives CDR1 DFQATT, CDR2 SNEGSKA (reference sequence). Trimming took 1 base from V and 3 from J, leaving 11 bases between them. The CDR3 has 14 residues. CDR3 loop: CSARARVRTDTQYF. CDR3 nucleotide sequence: TGCAGTGCTAGAGCCCGGGTACGGACAGATACGCAGTATTTT.

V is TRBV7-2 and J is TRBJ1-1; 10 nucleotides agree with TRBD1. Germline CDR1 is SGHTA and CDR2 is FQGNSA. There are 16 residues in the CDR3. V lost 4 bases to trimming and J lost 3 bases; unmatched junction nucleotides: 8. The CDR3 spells CASSYRDRGRDTEAFF. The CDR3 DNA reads TGTGCCAGCAGCTACCGGGACAGGGGTAGGGACACTGAAGCTTTCTTT.